The T cell receptor beta chain under discussion was sequenced for a study of blood T cell repertoires in COVID-19 (dated by TCRdb to about 2020). About the study as a whole: Samples covering the acute and convalescent phases of COVID-19 were provided by collaborators in the United States, Italy and Spain. The material from the prospective study consisted of cDNA or gDNA derived from T cells, B-cell-depleted T cells, or PBMCs. Subjects who had been exposed to COVID-19, were actively infected with it, or had recovered from it provided the deeply sampled blood TCRbeta repertoires that made up the dataset. The repertoires were made available in a free public database intended to serve as a resource for research on the immune response to SARS-CoV-2. The samples were drawn from two sources: the first 160 participants of the ongoing ImmuneRACE study, and 950 to 1,500 subjects contributed by 6 global collaborators. A de-identified subject ID, COVID-19 status, age in years and sex were almost always included in the sample metadata. Where HLA class I and class II types were available, the types were taken from metadata supplied by the sample provider, not from assay-based typing.

In regard to this clone: Its antigen is not yet known. No much larger clone exists at a distance of one base, and base qualities are not known.

General study outcomes and caveats: The quantity of clinical and demographic metadata differed by source and by participant and was supplied without curation.

In the prospective study, participants were about 18 to 95 years old, resided in fewer than 25 geographic areas of the United States, and were enrolled through a virtual design. In the prospective study, cohorts were assigned on the basis of participant-reported clinical history obtained from a screening survey and a study questionnaire. Recovered participants in ImmuneRACE Cohort 3 were defined as having two consecutive negative NP/OP PCR tests, clearance from a healthcare professional, or resolution of symptoms. In the prospective study, whole blood, serum and a nasopharyngeal or oropharyngeal swab were collected from each participant by mobile phlebotomists. Participants in the prospective study had the option to provide additional blood draws and questionnaires over a roughly 2-month period. Before DNA extraction, prospective study blood samples were shipped either frozen or at room temperature.

The germline V gene (reference sequence) sets CDR1 to MNHEY and CDR2 to SMNVEV. Unmatched junction bases come to 13, with V trimmed by 7 bases and J by 11 bases. Spanning cysteine to phenylalanine, the CDR3 consists of 14 amino acids. Left in the record is the CDR3 DNA by itself, 42 bases read in frame from the first base. The immunoSEQ Assay, a bias-controlled multiplex PCR, was used to amplify TCRbeta CDR3 regions from genomic DNA. Under the source paper's analysis protocol: The number of nucleated cells in each sample was estimated from the amplification of reference gene primers within the assay. Sequence reads were collapsed and filtered to measure the absolute abundance of every unique TCRbeta CDR3 rearrangement. For each sample, productive Simpson clonality was calculated as the square root of Simpson's diversity index over productive rearrangements. What TCRdb holds here is the immuneACCESS table cut down to in-frame rearrangements. Part of the clones is not present; checked against another copy, under half of the missing clones reflect an unresolved V gene, and the others are unexplained. The V and J calls and clone size were taken over from that table, and D and trimming were inferred from the DNA. The sample data list a few hundred thousand clones, and 89% of these were observed just once. In total, the top ten clones hold roughly a tenth of the sample.

Material for sequencing was PBMCs or T cells enriched from blood (not recorded which). The receptor was isolated from a woman aged 35 to 49 who had recovered from COVID-19. The chain is made from TRBV27 and TRBJ2-1; a stretch of 8 junction bases matches TRBD1. Here is the DNA: TGTGCCAGCACCCGTAGTATTGGGACAGGACAGCAGTTCTTC. The resulting protein is CASTRSIGTGQQFF.